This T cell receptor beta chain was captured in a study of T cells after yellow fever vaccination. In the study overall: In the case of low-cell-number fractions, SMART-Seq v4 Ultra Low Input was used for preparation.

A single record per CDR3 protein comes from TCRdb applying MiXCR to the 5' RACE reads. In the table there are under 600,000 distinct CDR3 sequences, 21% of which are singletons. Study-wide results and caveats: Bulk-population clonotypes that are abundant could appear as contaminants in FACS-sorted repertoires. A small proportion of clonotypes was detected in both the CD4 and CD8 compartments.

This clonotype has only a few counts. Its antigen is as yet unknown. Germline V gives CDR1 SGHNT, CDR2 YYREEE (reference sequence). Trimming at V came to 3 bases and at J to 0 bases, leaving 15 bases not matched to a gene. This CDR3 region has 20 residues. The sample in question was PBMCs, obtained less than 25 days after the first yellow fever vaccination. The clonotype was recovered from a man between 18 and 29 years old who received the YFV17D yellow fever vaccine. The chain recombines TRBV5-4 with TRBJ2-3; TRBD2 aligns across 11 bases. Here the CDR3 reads CASSSYPPPSGGTSTDTQYF. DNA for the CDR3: TGTGCCAGCAGCTCCTACCCGCCCCCTAGCGGGGGGACTAGCACAGATACGCAGTATTTT.